This TCR beta chain originates from a study of beta chain features in type 1 diabetes. General study results and limits: Reduced insertions and increased deletions marked VDJ junctions in type 1 diabetes patients.

This clone was detected only a few times. What it recognizes is unknown. Via the markers CD45RO/CCR7/CD25/CD127/CD95/CD27, stem cell-like memory, regulatory, central memory and naive CD4+ cells were sorted. The sequenced template was cDNA made from the entire isolated RNA. Only in-frame clones appear in the TCRdb table, and some are missing; sequencing was by immunoSEQ multiplex PCR. This table holds 900,000 or so clones, roughly 17% found once. The sample consisted of naive CD4+ T cells from blood. This clonotype was sampled from a woman aged 18-29 years in good health.

CDR3 DNA: TGTGCCAGCAGCTCGACCTCTAGCGGGAGTATTCTTAATCAGCAGTTCTTC. Its protein product is CASSSTSSGSILNQQFF. The chain links TRBV5-4 to TRBJ2-1; 10 bases are shared with TRBD2. This CDR3 contains 17 residues. Germline V gene lookup returns CDR1 SGHNT and CDR2 YYREEE (reference sequence). V lost 3 bases, J lost 11 bases, and 17 bases stayed unmatched.